The 11 T cell receptor beta chains presented below share a single source sample, sequenced in a study of OX40 agonist ivuxolimab in advanced cancers. TCRdb's copy holds only in-frame clones and misses some; the assay was immunoSEQ multiplex PCR. The data show under 20,000 clones, around four fifths seen once. Specimen: CD4+ or CD8+ T cells sorted from blood, collected in a trial of the OX40 agonist ivuxolimab. The receptors stem from an adult with an advanced solid tumor such as melanoma, head and neck, liver or kidney cancer.

This chain joins TRBV27 and TRBJ2-5, with no clear D. V was clipped by 3 bases and J by 5 bases, with 4 bases between them. CDR3 length equals 11 residues. Germline CDR1 reads MNHEY; CDR2 reads SMNVEV (reference sequence). The CDR3 sequence: CASSFDETQYF. Here the CDR3 DNA reads TGTGCCAGCAGTTTCGACGAGACCCAGTACTTC.

V and J are TRBV2 and TRBJ2-5; D call uncertain. The assigned J gene may be wrong: the sequence end matches TRBJ2-7 better. This CDR3 contains 11 residues. Germline assignment: CDR1 SNHLY and CDR2 FYNNEI. CDR3 amino acids: CASFGSYEQYF. The CDR3 DNA follows: TGTGCCAGCTTTGGGTCCTACGAGCAGTACTTC.

In DNA, the CDR3 is TGTGCCAGCAGCCCCCTAGGGGACGGGAGGGCTTTCGATACGCAGTATTTT. As protein: CASSPLGDGRAFDTQYF. The J gene is TRBJ2-3, the V gene TRBV7-3; 8 bases are a match to TRBD2. Unmatched junction bases numbered 16, after V lost 5 bases and J lost 6 bases. Germline loops: CDR1 SGHTA, CDR2 FQGTGA. This CDR3 comprises 17 residues.

The V gene is TRBV29-1, the J gene TRBJ2-7, with 7 bases identical to TRBD1. This CDR3 contains 13 residues. CDR1 and CDR2 from the germline V gene are SQVTM and ANQGSEA. V trimming: 7 bases; J trimming: 2 bases; junction bases outside the gene matches: 8. The CDR3 is CSGALTGPYEQYF. CDR3 bases: TGCAGCGGAGCCTTGACAGGGCCCTACGAGCAGTACTTC.

J is TRBJ2-3 and V is TRBV6-4; perhaps TRBD2 as D (6 bases). This CDR3 has 14 residues. V lost 5 bases, J lost 3 bases, and 12 bases lay in between. From germline, CDR1 is MRHNA and CDR2 SNTAGT. The CDR3 DNA is TGTGCCAGCAGTACGCCCAGCGGGACAGATACGCAGTATTTT. This gives the protein CASSTPSGTDTQYF.

The rearrangement links TRBV28 to TRBJ1-1; D call uncertain. The CDR3 runs to 14 residues. The ends were cut back, 3 bases at V and 4 bases at J, with 12 bases in the middle. Germline values: CDR1 MDHEN, CDR2 SYDVKM. The CDR3 DNA follows: TGTGCCAGCAGTTTGAGGGATGTGGGCACTGAAGCTTTCTTT. It codes for CASSLRDVGTEAFF.

The chain has TRBV30 and TRBJ1-2; D unresolved. The CDR3 spans 13 residues. Between the trimmed V and J ends, which lost 2 bases and 2 bases, there was a span of 9 bases. Germline CDR1 is GTSNPN and CDR2 is SVGIG (reference sequence). The CDR3 region has the DNA TGTGCCTGGAGTATTCCACCCAACTATGGCTACACCTTC. Protein sequence: CAWSIPPNYGYTF. The full variable domain, in which reference TRBV30 and TRBJ1-2 provide the parts outside the CDR3, is SQTIHQWPATLVQPVGSPLSLECTVEGTSNPNLYWYRQAAGRGLQLLFYSVGIGQISSEVPQNLSASRPQDRQFILSSKKLLLSDSGFYLCAWSIPPNYGYTFGSGTRLTVV.

Written as DNA, the CDR3 is TGTGCCAGCAGCTTAGCGGGGAGCCCTTATAGCAATCAGCCCCAGCATTTT. As protein: CASSLAGSPYSNQPQHF. This chain joins TRBV7-2 and TRBJ1-5; D is uncertain. This CDR3 contains 17 residues. V lost 0 bases, J lost 0 bases, and 12 bases lay in between. CDR1 and CDR2 from the germline V gene are SGHTA and FQGNSA.

The rearrangement joins TRBV4-1 to TRBJ2-2, with TRBD1 matching over 7 bases. Germline V gene data show CDR1 as MGHRA and CDR2 as YSYEKL. The CDR3 has 15 residues. With 1 base clipped from V and 4 bases from J, the junction kept 3 bases outside the gene matches. The CDR3 DNA reads as TGCGCCAGCAGCCAAGGGGGACAGTTCACCGGGGAGCTGTTTTTT. Residues: CASSQGGQFTGELFF.

The V and J genes are TRBV19 and TRBJ1-2; 9 bases fit TRBD1. V shed 6 bases and J 6 bases; nucleotides not matched to a gene: 14. Germline CDR1 LNHDA, CDR2 SQIVND (reference sequence). The CDR3 sequence is 16 residues long. The CDR3 sequence: CASRPGQGLWGHGYTF. DNA for the CDR3: TGTGCCAGTAGACCGGGACAGGGCCTTTGGGGTCATGGCTACACCTTC.

The chain recombines TRBV6-5 with TRBJ1-2, with D unresolved. V gave up 6 bases and J gave up 5 bases, with 10 bases separating them. The germline CDR1 and CDR2 sequences are MNHEY and SVGAGI. The CDR3 extends over 12 amino acids. The CDR3 is CASSPLGYGYTF. The CDR3 DNA is TGTGCCAGCAGCCCCCTAGGATATGGCTACACCTTC.